This T cell receptor (beta chain) was identified in a study of blood T cell repertoires in COVID-19. Study details: Spain, Italy and the United States supplied samples that represented acute and convalescent COVID-19.

Clones were sequenced by immunoSEQ multiplex PCR, and TCRdb holds only the in-frame ones, with some missing. The repertoire has roughly 260,000 clones, about 85% of them found once; the top ten carry 2% to 2.5%. Sequencing input: peripheral blood. The TCR comes from a woman in her forties or fifties who had recovered from COVID-19.

CDR3 protein: CASSFTNPSEQYF. The CDR3 nucleotides read TGTGCCAGCAGTTTTACAAACCCCAGCGAGCAGTACTTC. This chain links TRBV27 with TRBJ2-7; D not certain. Trimming took 3 bases from V and 6 from J, leaving 12 bases between them. This CDR3 is built from 13 residues. In germline, CDR1 is MNHEY, CDR2 SMNVEV (reference sequence).